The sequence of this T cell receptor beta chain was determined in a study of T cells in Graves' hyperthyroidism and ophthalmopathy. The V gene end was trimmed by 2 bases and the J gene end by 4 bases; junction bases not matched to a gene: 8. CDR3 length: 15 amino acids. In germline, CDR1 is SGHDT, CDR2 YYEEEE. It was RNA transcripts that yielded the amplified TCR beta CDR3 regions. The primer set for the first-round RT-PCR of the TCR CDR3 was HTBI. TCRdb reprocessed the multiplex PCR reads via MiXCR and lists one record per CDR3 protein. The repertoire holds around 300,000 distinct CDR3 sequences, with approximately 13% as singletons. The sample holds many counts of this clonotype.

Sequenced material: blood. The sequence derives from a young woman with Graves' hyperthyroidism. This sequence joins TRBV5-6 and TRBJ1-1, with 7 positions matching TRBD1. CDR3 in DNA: TGTGCCAGCAGCTTCGCTAGACAGGGAAGCACTGAAGCTTTCTTT. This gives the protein CASSFARQGSTEAFF.